Listed here are 9 T cell receptor beta chains from one sample, sequenced in a study of blood T cell repertoires in COVID-19. Here immunoSEQ multiplex PCR was the method, and the copy in TCRdb shows in-frame clones only, minus some. Among approximately 180,000 clones listed, roughly 80% were seen once. Material: peripheral blood. The source of these receptors is a woman older than 75 with COVID-19, enrolled during active disease.

The gene calls are TRBV20-1 and TRBJ1-2; D ambiguous. The germline V and J ends were trimmed by 6 bases and 8 bases, with 10 bases remaining between them. In germline, CDR1 is DFQATT, CDR2 SNEGSKA (reference sequence). There are 10 residues in the CDR3. CDR3 sequence: CSATREGYTF. The CDR3 bases are TGCAGTGCGACACGGGAAGGCTACACCTTC.

The CDR3 region has the DNA TGTGCCAGCAGCCGCCTGCCGAACCGGGAGACCCAGTACTTC. Protein product: CASSRLPNRETQYF. This chain joins TRBV5-4 and TRBJ2-5; D is unclear. Germline CDR1 and CDR2: SGHNT and YYREEE (reference sequence). The CDR3 runs to 14 residues. V lost 4 bases and J lost 5, with 15 bases in between.

The chain recombines TRBV11-2 with TRBJ2-7, with a possible D match to TRBD1 (6 bases). In germline, CDR1 is SGHAT, CDR2 FQNNGV. The CDR3 extends over 14 amino acids. V was clipped by 5 bases and J by 1 base, with 12 bases between them. This CDR3 is CASSLPTGSYEQYF. CDR3 nucleotide sequence: TGTGCCAGCAGCCTTCCAACAGGGTCCTACGAGCAGTACTTC.

V and J are TRBV11-2 and TRBJ1-1, with D uncertain. The CDR3 sequence is 14 residues long. V was clipped by 4 bases and J by 4 bases, with 13 bases between them. In germline, CDR1 is SGHAT, CDR2 FQNNGV. This chain's CDR3 is CASSWNRGSTEAFF. CDR3 in DNA: TGTGCCAGCAGCTGGAACCGGGGATCCACTGAAGCTTTCTTT.

The chain uses TRBV6-5 and TRBJ1-1; TRBD1 is a possible D gene (6 bases). The germline V gene encodes CDR1 MNHEY and CDR2 SVGAGI. V was pared by 8 bases and J by 4 bases, with 14 bases between. The CDR3 has 13 residues. The CDR3 bases are TGTGCCAGCGGAGGTGGGGGCGTCACTGAAGCTTTCTTT. Residues: CASGGGGVTEAFF.

DNA of the CDR3: TGTGCCAGCAGCTTCCCAGGGGACCATGAGCAGTTCTTC. Amino acid sequence: CASSFPGDHEQFF. The chain recombines TRBV7-9 with TRBJ2-1, with D possibly being TRBD1 (6 bases). CDR1 SEHNR and CDR2 FQNEAQ come from the germline V gene (reference sequence). CDR3 length: 13 amino acids. Deletions cut 3 bases from V and 8 bases from J, with 11 bases between.

The J gene is TRBJ1-1, the V gene TRBV19; D is unclear. V was clipped by 4 bases and J by 0 bases, with 3 bases between them. This CDR3 has 12 amino acids. Germline CDR1 reads LNHDA; CDR2 reads SQIVND (reference sequence). The CDR3 DNA is TGTGCCAGTAGTACTCTGAACACTGAAGCTTTCTTT. It specifies CASSTLNTEAFF.

The rearrangement links TRBV5-5 to TRBJ2-3; 14 bases agree with TRBD2. The CDR3 is made up of 15 amino acids. After removal of 5 bases from V and 3 bases from J, the junction contained 2 bases not matched to a gene. Germline loops: CDR1 SGHKS, CDR2 YYEKEE (reference sequence). For the CDR3, the DNA is TGTGCCAGCAGTTGGACTAGCGGGGGGACAGATACGCAGTATTTT. The encoded protein is CASSWTSGGTDTQYF.

The V call is TRBV18, the J call TRBJ1-4; the D gene is possibly TRBD1 (5 bases). Germline V gives CDR1 KGHSH, CDR2 LQKENI. This CDR3 is built from 17 residues. V lost 3 bases, J lost 2 bases, and 16 bases lay in between. In DNA form, the CDR3 reads TGTGCCAGCTCACCCCGCCCGGGGGAGCACACTAATGAAAAACTGTTTTTT. This sequence encodes CASSPRPGEHTNEKLFF.